This T cell receptor beta chain was captured in a study of blood T cell repertoires in COVID-19. Across the whole study: Samples representing acute and convalescent COVID-19 were sourced from the United States, Italy and Spain. In each case, the material was cDNA or gDNA derived from T cells, B-cell-depleted T cells, or PBMCs.

Per the original data handling: Amplified reference gene primers provided the basis for estimating nucleated cell counts. Method: immunoSEQ multiplex PCR; TCRdb's copy keeps in-frame clones and lacks some. The V and J calls and clone size come from that table; D and trimming were worked out from the DNA. Among some 140,000 clones, over 65% were seen once, and the ten largest hold under 2%. Per germline, CDR1 MNHNS and CDR2 SASEGT. CDR3 length: 17 amino acids. The J segment lost 0 bases and the V segment lost 0 bases, leaving 8 bases of the junction unmatched. This sequence originates from a man older than 75 with acute or convalescent COVID-19. The specimen sequenced was peripheral blood. The chain has TRBV6-1 and TRBJ2-7, with 7 bases lining up with TRBD2. This chain's CDR3 is CASSEALGGTRSYEQYF. The CDR3 nucleotides read TGTGCCAGCAGTGAAGCGCTCGGGGGGACCCGCTCCTACGAGCAGTACTTC.